This TCR beta chain derives from a study of T-cell memory formation after mild COVID-19. One entry per CDR3 protein, called by TCRdb with MiXCR from the 5' RACE reads. The table records 450,000 to 650,000 distinct CDR3 sequences, roughly 17% of them present only once. Germline assignment: CDR1 SGHKS and CDR2 YYEKEE (reference sequence). Trimming removed 4 bases from V and 2 bases from J, with 15 bases in between. The CDR3 consists of 15 residues. Sequenced input: PBMCs or a T cell subset sorted from them (not recorded which). The chain recombines TRBV5-5 with TRBJ2-5, with D perhaps TRBD2 (6 bases). The source is an adult woman who had mild COVID-19 (a few samples of this study predate the infection). Cell type and time point are not known. CDR3 bases: TGTGCCAGCAGCCCCGGAGGGGTTCTGCAAGAGACCCAGTACTTC. Encoded protein: CASSPGGVLQETQYF. Variable domain in full (rest from reference TRBV5-5 and TRBJ2-5): DAGVTQSPTHLIKTRGQQVTLRCSPISGHKSVSWYQQVLGQGPQFIFQYYEKEERGRGNFPDRFSARQFPNYSSELNVNALLLGDSALYLCASSPGGVLQETQYFGPGTRLLVL.